The 4 T cell receptor beta chains below all came from one sample that was sequenced in a study of spatial heterogeneity in lung cancer. Time point in this sample: sample taken at primary tumor resection. In TCRdb, the 5' RACE reads were re-called with MiXCR into one record per CDR3 protein. The data contain 48,000 or so distinct CDR3 sequences, about 5.8% of them singletons. Material: PBMCs, obtained at surgery. These receptors originate from a male donor with early-stage non-small cell lung cancer.

This clonotype has ten or more counts. The rearrangement joins TRBV7-3 to TRBJ1-1; no clear D. V shed 5 bases and J shed 1 base, with 14 bases lying between them. CDR3 length: 15 amino acids. The germline CDR1 and CDR2 sequences are SGHTA and FQGTGA. The CDR3 protein is CASSPGRGRNTEAFF. CDR3 nucleotide sequence: TGTGCCAGCAGCCCAGGCCGCGGTCGGAACACTGAAGCTTTCTTT. The whole variable domain, remainder taken from reference TRBV7-3 and TRBJ1-1, is GAGVSQTPSNKVTEKGKYVELRCDPISGHTALYWYRQSLGQGPEFLIYFQGTGAADDSGLPNDRFFAVRPEGSVSTLKIQRTERGDSAVYLCASSPGRGRNTEAFFGQGTRLTVV.

In this sample, this clonotype turned up many times. The gene calls are TRBV29-1 and TRBJ2-7; 15 bases are a match to TRBD2. The CDR3 runs 14 residues. CDR1 SQVTM and CDR2 ANQGSEA come from the germline V gene. Trimming took 6 bases from V and 5 from J; bases not matched to a gene: 5. The CDR3 DNA reads TGCAGCGTGGGACTAGCGGGAGGTACCCACGAGCAGTACTTC. It is translated as CSVGLAGGTHEQYF.

This clonotype came up many times. V usage is TRBV2 and J usage is TRBJ2-5, with a possible D match to TRBD2 (6 bases). The CDR3 is 13 residues long. V was shortened by 5 bases and J by 0 bases, with 7 bases between the two germline ends. Germline V CDR1 and CDR2: SNHLY, FYNNEI. The CDR3: CASSWGDQETQYF. The DNA of the CDR3 is TGTGCCAGCAGTTGGGGGGACCAAGAGACCCAGTACTTC.

This clonotype has a count of ten or more. The genes are TRBV20-1 and TRBJ2-1; D may correspond to TRBD1 or TRBD2 (6 bases each). This CDR3 comprises 13 residues. Germline V lookup: CDR1 DFQATT, CDR2 SNEGSKA (reference sequence). Trimming stripped 6 bases from V and 7 bases from J, with 16 bases between. CDR3 in amino acids: CSALGVGGNEQFF. The CDR3 region has the DNA TGCAGTGCCCTGGGGGTAGGGGGGAATGAGCAGTTCTTC.